Each of the 25 T cell receptor beta chains below was sequenced from the same sample in a study of CD8+ T cells in alopecia areata. Investigators isolated RNA and reverse transcribed it into cDNA to act as the sequencing template. Generated by immunoSEQ multiplex PCR, the TCRdb table keeps only in-frame clones and is missing some. This table has roughly 150,000 clones, 45% to 60% appearing once. The material sequenced was CD8+ T cells sorted from blood, taken at week 0. The receptors were gathered from a human donor with alopecia areata.

In its sample, this clone was seen a few times. J is TRBJ2-6 and V is TRBV29-1; the D is unclear. CDR3 length: 14 residues. Trimming pared 6 bases from V and 1 base from J, leaving 10 bases between. Germline V gives CDR1 SQVTM, CDR2 ANQGSEA. The chain's CDR3 is CSVVQDSGANVLTF. The CDR3 DNA follows: TGCAGCGTCGTGCAGGATTCTGGGGCCAACGTCCTGACTTTC.

The sample holds a few counts of this clone. The chain recombines TRBV7-9 with TRBJ2-7, with D tentatively TRBD2 (6 bases). Between the trimmed V and J ends, which lost 3 bases and 6 bases, there was a span of 9 bases. This CDR3 region has 12 residues. The V gene's germline CDR1 is SEHNR and CDR2 FQNEAQ (reference sequence). This CDR3 is CASSLRGGEQYF. The CDR3 DNA is TGTGCCAGCAGCTTGCGGGGTGGCGAGCAGTACTTC.

The V gene is TRBV2, the J gene TRBJ2-2; weak D call: TRBD2 (6 bases). Trimming removed 4 bases at V and 3 bases at J, with 6 bases between. The CDR3 contains 13 residues. CDR1 and CDR2 (germline): SNHLY, FYNNEI. The CDR3 sequence: CASSAGDTGELFF. CDR3 DNA: TGTGCCAGCAGTGCGGGGGACACCGGGGAGCTGTTTTTT.

The chain joins TRBV27 to TRBJ1-1; 8 bases are shared with TRBD1. V shed 6 bases and J 4 bases; nucleotides not matched to a gene: 13. The CDR3 covers 16 residues. Germline CDR1 and CDR2: MNHEY and SMNVEV (reference sequence). CDR3 protein: CASRPARQGLGTEAFF. In DNA form, the CDR3 reads TGTGCCAGCAGGCCAGCCCGACAGGGGTTGGGCACTGAAGCTTTCTTT.

The V and J genes are TRBV14 and TRBJ1-1; a weak D match, TRBD1 (6 bases). Trimming shortened V by 1 base and J by 8 bases, and 14 bases separated the two germline ends. Germline V gives CDR1 SGHDN, CDR2 FVKESK. CDR3 length: 14 residues. CDR3 in amino acids: CASSQGYRVTEAFF. Written as DNA, the CDR3 is TGTGCCAGCAGCCAAGGTTACAGGGTGACCGAAGCTTTCTTT. Based on the CDR3 plus reference TRBV14 and TRBJ1-1, the full variable domain is EAGVTQFPSHSVIEKGQTVTLRCDPISGHDNLYWYRRVMGKEIKFLLHFVKESKQDESGMPNNRFLAERTGGTYSTLKVQPAELEDSGVYFCASSQGYRVTEAFFGQGTRLTVV.

The chain employs TRBV4-1 and TRBJ1-5, with TRBD1 matching 8 bases. Per germline, CDR1 MGHRA and CDR2 YSYEKL. This CDR3 is built from 13 residues. V shed 5 bases and J 6 bases; nucleotides not matched to a gene: 3. CDR3 sequence reads: CASSGTGGQPQHF. In DNA, the CDR3 is TGCGCCAGCAGCGGGACAGGTGGTCAGCCCCAGCATTTT.

The chain links TRBV27 to TRBJ1-2; D unclear. Germline assignment: CDR1 MNHEY and CDR2 SMNVEV (reference sequence). V dropped 8 bases and J dropped 8 bases, with 12 bases sitting between them. CDR3 length equals 11 residues. This CDR3 reads CASSGGRGYTF. As DNA, the CDR3 is TGTGCCAGCTCCGGAGGGCGGGGCTACACCTTC.

This rearrangement joins TRBV11-2 to TRBJ2-5; 7 bases are shared with TRBD1. The CDR3 runs to 15 residues. Germline V gives CDR1 SGHAT, CDR2 FQNNGV. J was trimmed by 5 bases and V by 5 bases; bases with no gene match: 11. The CDR3 DNA reads TGTGCCAGCAGCACCCGGGACAGTAGGGCTGAGACCCAGTACTTC. It translates to CASSTRDSRAETQYF.

The chain links TRBV30 to TRBJ2-5; unclear D gene. V was shortened by 6 bases and J by 1 base, with 15 bases between the two germline ends. The CDR3 length is 14 residues. CDR1 and CDR2 (germline): GTSNPN, SVGIG (reference sequence). Here the CDR3 reads CACQPDRAQETQYF. The CDR3 DNA reads TGTGCCTGCCAACCTGACCGGGCCCAAGAGACCCAGTACTTC.

This clone has more than one count but fewer than ten. The V gene is TRBV10-2, the J gene TRBJ2-3; D not certain. The CDR3 has 13 amino acids. Germline V CDR1 and CDR2: WSHSY, SAAADI. The germline V and J ends were trimmed by 6 bases and 4 bases, with 11 bases remaining between them. In DNA, the CDR3 is TGCGCCAGCAGCGCCGGGCGTGCAGATACGCAGTATTTT. It is translated as CASSAGRADTQYF.

Remarks on this clone: Other DNA sequences in the sample encode the same CDR3. The chain uses TRBV30 and TRBJ2-2; D remains ambiguous. The germline V gene has CDR1 GTSNPN and CDR2 SVGIG (reference sequence). V was pared by 0 bases and J by 6 bases, with 8 bases between. The CDR3 totals 13 residues. CDR3 protein: CAWSVGVSGELFF. The CDR3 nucleotides read TGTGCCTGGAGTGTAGGAGTTTCCGGGGAGCTGTTTTTT.

The chain is built from TRBV30 and TRBJ2-1; maybe TRBD1 (6 bases). This CDR3 has 14 residues. Germline values: CDR1 GTSNPN, CDR2 SVGIG (reference sequence). V was clipped by 1 base and J by 4 bases, with 11 bases between them. CDR3 in DNA: TGTGCCTGGAGTGCAGGGGCGGGTTACAATGAGCAGTTCTTC. Its protein is CAWSAGAGYNEQFF. The entire variable domain, with the rest obtained from reference TRBV30 and TRBJ2-1, is as follows: SQTIHQWPATLVQPVGSPLSLECTVEGTSNPNLYWYRQAAGRGLQLLFYSVGIGQISSEVPQNLSASRPQDRQFILSSKKLLLSDSGFYLCAWSAGAGYNEQFFGPGTRLTVL.

The rearrangement joins TRBV30 to TRBJ2-1; D is perhaps TRBD2 (5 bases). The germline gives CDR1 GTSNPN, CDR2 SVGIG (reference sequence). The V end lost 0 bases, the J end lost 15 bases, and 15 bases lay between the germline ends. This CDR3 spans 12 amino acids. CDR3 residues: CAWSVGGSGGFF. The CDR3 bases are TGTGCCTGGAGTGTAGGAGGTTCTGGAGGGTTCTTC.

For this clone: This likely stems from a read error, as it lies one base from a far larger clone. The sample has other DNA sequences that encode this CDR3 too. This rearrangement joins TRBV7-9 to TRBJ2-7, with TRBD1 matching 7 bases. The V segment lost 6 bases and the J segment 5 bases; nucleotides outside the gene matches: 4. Germline V gives CDR1 SEHNR, CDR2 FQNEAQ (reference sequence). This CDR3 spans 12 amino acids. The CDR3 region has the DNA TGTGCCAGCAGAAAAGGGGGCCACGAGCAGTACTTC. This gives the protein CASRKGGHEQYF. Full variable domain (missing parts from reference TRBV7-9 and TRBJ2-7): DTGVSQNPRHKITKRGQNVTFRCDPISEHNRLYWYRQTLGQGPEFLTYFQNEAQLEKSRLLSDRFSAERPKGSFSTLEIQRTEQGDSAMYLCASRKGGHEQYFGPGTRLTVT.

CDR3 residues: CAWAREGITYNEQFF. The CDR3 region has the DNA TGTGCCTGGGCCCGAGAAGGGATCACCTACAATGAGCAGTTCTTC. V gene TRBV30 combines with J gene TRBJ2-1; unclear D gene. The germline V and J ends were trimmed by 5 bases and 2 bases, with 16 bases remaining between them. The CDR3 has 15 amino acids. Per germline, CDR1 GTSNPN and CDR2 SVGIG (reference sequence).

The table lists this clone with many counts. The V gene is TRBV7-3, the J gene TRBJ1-1, with D possibly matching TRBD1 (6 bases). Trimming cost V 1 base and J 3 bases, with 18 bases left between them. This CDR3 region has 17 residues. Germline V gene sequence: CDR1 SGHTA, CDR2 FQGTGA. The DNA of the CDR3 is TGTGCCAGCAGCTTAAGTGTCATCCCAGGGGCGGACACTGAAGCTTTCTTT. It codes for CASSLSVIPGADTEAFF.

This clone has more than one count but fewer than ten. V usage is TRBV19 and J usage is TRBJ1-2; D perhaps matches TRBD1 (6 bases). Germline lookup yields CDR1 LNHDA and CDR2 SQIVND (reference sequence). V was clipped by 5 bases and J by 6 bases, with 10 bases between them. The CDR3 is 12 residues long. Here the CDR3 DNA reads TGTGCCAGTAGTGTGGGGGGCGATGGCTACACCTTC. Its protein is CASSVGGDGYTF. Full variable domain (rest looked up from reference TRBV19 and TRBJ1-2): DGGITQSPKYLFRKEGQNVTLSCEQNLNHDAMYWYRQDPGQGLRLIYYSQIVNDFQKGDIAEGYSVSREKKESFPLTVTSAQKNPTAFYLCASSVGGDGYTFGSGTRLTVV.

CDR3 sequence reads: CASSQWLGNEQFF. DNA of the CDR3: TGCGCCAGCAGCCAATGGTTAGGAAATGAGCAGTTCTTC. This rearrangement joins TRBV4-3 to TRBJ2-1; D unresolved. Germline CDR1 and CDR2: LGHNA and YSLEER. The CDR3 loop spans 13 amino acids. V lost 2 bases to trimming and J lost 7 bases, with 9 bases between them.

This clone was counted only a few times. The rearrangement uses TRBV29-1 and TRBJ2-1; 10 positions match TRBD1. Germline-derived CDR1 and CDR2 are SQVTM and ANQGSEA. V lost 6 bases and J lost 5; bases outside the gene matches: 4. This CDR3 comprises 13 residues. In nucleotides, the CDR3 is TGCAGCGTCCTGGACAGGGGGGACAATGAGCAGTTCTTC. Translated: CSVLDRGDNEQFF.

Notes on this clone: This sample includes further DNA sequences coding for the same CDR3. This chain connects TRBV29-1 to TRBJ1-2; D gene unclear. The CDR3 contains 10 residues. Trimming stripped 3 bases from V and 8 bases from J, with 7 bases between. Germline CDR1 SQVTM, CDR2 ANQGSEA. CDR3 bases: TGCAGCGTTGAGGATCGCGGCTACACCTTC. This encodes CSVEDRGYTF. Drawing the rest from reference TRBV29-1 and TRBJ1-2, the complete variable domain is SAVISQKPSRDICQRGTSLTIQCQVDSQVTMMFWYRQQPGQSLTLIATANQGSEATYESGFVIDKFPISRPNLTFSTLTVSNMSPEDSSIYLCSVEDRGYTFGSGTRLTVV.

The rearrangement links TRBV7-3 to TRBJ2-7; D is unclear. Germline values: CDR1 SGHTA, CDR2 FQGTGA. The V and J ends lost 5 bases and 2 bases respectively, with 10 bases between them. The CDR3 spans 13 residues. CDR3 in DNA: TGTGCCAGCAGCGCCACGGATGCCTACGAGCAGTACTTC. Its protein product is CASSATDAYEQYF. The whole variable domain, filled in from reference TRBV7-3 and TRBJ2-7, reads GAGVSQTPSNKVTEKGKYVELRCDPISGHTALYWYRQSLGQGPEFLIYFQGTGAADDSGLPNDRFFAVRPEGSVSTLKIQRTERGDSAVYLCASSATDAYEQYFGPGTRLTVT.

The J gene is TRBJ1-1, the V gene TRBV10-2; a weak D match, TRBD1 (6 bases). The CDR3 spans 13 residues. The germline V and J ends were trimmed by 2 bases and 4 bases, with 8 bases remaining between them. Looked up from germline, CDR1 is WSHSY and CDR2 is SAAADI. Here the CDR3 DNA reads TGCGCCAGCAGTGAGGGGGGGCCCACTGAAGCTTTCTTT. This encodes CASSEGGPTEAFF.

This sequence joins TRBV29-1 and TRBJ1-1; D uncertain. The V and J ends lost 3 bases and 4 bases respectively, with 12 bases between them. The CDR3 contains 13 residues. From germline, CDR1 is SQVTM and CDR2 ANQGSEA. This CDR3 reads CSVEAAYVTEAFF. The CDR3 region has the DNA TGCAGCGTTGAGGCCGCGTATGTCACTGAAGCTTTCTTT.

The V call is TRBV9, the J call TRBJ1-2; D not certain. Germline CDR1 reads SGDLS; CDR2 reads YYNGEE. The V and J ends lost 0 bases and 0 bases respectively, with 15 bases between them. The CDR3 runs 17 residues. The CDR3 DNA sequence: TGTGCCAGCAGCGTAGGATGGGTCGGGAGGACTAACTATGGCTACACCTTC. Protein product: CASSVGWVGRTNYGYTF.

V gene TRBV13 combines with J gene TRBJ2-7, with D perhaps being TRBD1 or TRBD2 (5 bases each). Deletions cut 5 bases from V and 3 bases from J, with 17 bases between. From germline, CDR1 is PRHDT and CDR2 FYEKMQ (reference sequence). This CDR3 is 15 amino acids long. CDR3 in amino acids: CASSGGLGANYEQYF. The DNA of the CDR3 is TGTGCCAGCAGCGGTGGCCTCGGGGCCAACTACGAGCAGTACTTC.